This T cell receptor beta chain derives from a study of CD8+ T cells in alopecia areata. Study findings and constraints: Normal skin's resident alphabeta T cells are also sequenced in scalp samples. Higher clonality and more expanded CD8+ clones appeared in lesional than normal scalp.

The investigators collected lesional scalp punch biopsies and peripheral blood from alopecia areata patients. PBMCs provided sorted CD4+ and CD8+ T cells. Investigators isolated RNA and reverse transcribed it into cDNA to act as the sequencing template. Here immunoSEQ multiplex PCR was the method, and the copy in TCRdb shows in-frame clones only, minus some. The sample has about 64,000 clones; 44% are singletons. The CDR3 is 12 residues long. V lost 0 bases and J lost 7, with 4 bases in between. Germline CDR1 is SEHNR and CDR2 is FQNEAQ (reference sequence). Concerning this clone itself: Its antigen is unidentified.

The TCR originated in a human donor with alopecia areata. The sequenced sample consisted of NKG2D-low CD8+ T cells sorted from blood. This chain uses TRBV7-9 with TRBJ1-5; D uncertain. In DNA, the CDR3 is TGTGCCAGCAGCTTAGCTTCCCAGCCCCAGCATTTT. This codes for CASSLASQPQHF.